The sequence of this T cell receptor beta chain was determined in a study of shared clonotypes between healthy human individuals. Study-level information: Contributing individuals were two females and a few males aged 18 to 49.

Sequencing was performed with immunoSEQ multiplex PCR; in TCRdb, only in-frame clones are kept and a portion is missing. This table holds over 2,000,000 clones, around 93% found once. Study-wide points: Blood was the only sampled material, and tissue repertoires likely differ. Generally, estimated richness proved larger in naive subsets than it did in memory subsets.

The CDR3 extends over 14 amino acids. V dropped 6 bases and J dropped 0 bases, with 6 bases sitting between them. Germline loops: CDR1 LNHDA, CDR2 SQIVND (reference sequence). Cells designated naive CD8 were CD45RO-negative and were positively selected for CCR7, with terminally differentiated effector memory CD45RA+ cells excluded. Only Caucasian adults living in Nashville, Tennessee made up the donor group. To note about this clone: Its antigen is unidentified.

Sample: naive CD8+ T cells from PBMCs. The source of this sequence is a man aged 18 to 29 in good health. Some clones in this sample may be carry-over from other donors' samples. V is TRBV19 and J is TRBJ2-6; no reliable D call. The chain's CDR3 is CASSPFSGANVLTF. The CDR3 region has the DNA TGTGCCAGTAGCCCTTTCTCTGGGGCCAACGTCCTGACTTTC.